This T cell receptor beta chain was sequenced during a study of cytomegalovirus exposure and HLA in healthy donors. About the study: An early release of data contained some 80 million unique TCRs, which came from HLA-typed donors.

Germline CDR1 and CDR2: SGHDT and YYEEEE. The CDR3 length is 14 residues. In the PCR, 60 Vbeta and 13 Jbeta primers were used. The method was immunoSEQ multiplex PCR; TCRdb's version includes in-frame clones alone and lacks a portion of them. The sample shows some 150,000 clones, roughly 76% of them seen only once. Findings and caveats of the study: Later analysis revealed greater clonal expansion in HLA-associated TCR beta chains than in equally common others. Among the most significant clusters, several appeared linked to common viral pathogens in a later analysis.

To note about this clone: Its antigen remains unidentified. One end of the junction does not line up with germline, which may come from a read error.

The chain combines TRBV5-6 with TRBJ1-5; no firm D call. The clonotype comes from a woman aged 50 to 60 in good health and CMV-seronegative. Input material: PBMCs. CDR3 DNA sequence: TGTGCCGGCAGCTTGGGTCAGTTAAATCAGCCCCAGCATTTT. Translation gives CAGSLGQLNQPQHF.